Sequencing of this T cell receptor (beta chain) was carried out in a study of blood T cell repertoires in COVID-19. Overall study context: From the United States, Italy and Spain came samples of acute and convalescent COVID-19. T cells, B-cell-depleted T cells, or PBMCs provided the cDNA or gDNA that served as material.

This clone was picked up many times. The authors' processing: The assay estimated nucleated cells by amplifying reference gene primers. Libraries were prepared by immunoSEQ multiplex PCR; TCRdb keeps only in-frame clonotypes and omits some of them. D and trimming come from the DNA, and the V and J calls and clone size come from that table. The profile shows around 40,000 clones, approximately 87% of them singletons. From germline, CDR1 is MNHNS and CDR2 SASEGT. This CDR3 has 14 amino acids. Unmatched junction bases numbered 3, after V lost 0 bases and J lost 4 bases. The chain combines TRBV6-1 with TRBJ2-7; TRBD1 matches at 7 bases. Sequencing was carried out using peripheral blood. This receptor was taken from a man aged 45-65 years with active or convalescent COVID-19. CDR3 sequence (DNA): TGTGCCAGCAGTGAAGCCTGGACAGGATACGAGCAGTACGTC. Its translation is CASSEAWTGYEQYV.